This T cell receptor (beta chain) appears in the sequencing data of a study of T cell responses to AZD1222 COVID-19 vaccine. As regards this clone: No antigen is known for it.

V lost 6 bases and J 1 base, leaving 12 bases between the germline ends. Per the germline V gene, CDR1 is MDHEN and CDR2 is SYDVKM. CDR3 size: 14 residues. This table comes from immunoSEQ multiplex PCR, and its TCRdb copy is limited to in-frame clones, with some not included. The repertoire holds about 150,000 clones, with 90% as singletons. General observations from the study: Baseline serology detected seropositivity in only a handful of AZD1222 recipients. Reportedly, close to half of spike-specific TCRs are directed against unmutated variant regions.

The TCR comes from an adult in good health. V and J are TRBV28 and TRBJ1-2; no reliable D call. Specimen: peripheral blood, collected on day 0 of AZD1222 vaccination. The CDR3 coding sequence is TGTGCCAGCAGCTTTGCGACCAGTAACTATGGCTACACCTTC. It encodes CASSFATSNYGYTF.